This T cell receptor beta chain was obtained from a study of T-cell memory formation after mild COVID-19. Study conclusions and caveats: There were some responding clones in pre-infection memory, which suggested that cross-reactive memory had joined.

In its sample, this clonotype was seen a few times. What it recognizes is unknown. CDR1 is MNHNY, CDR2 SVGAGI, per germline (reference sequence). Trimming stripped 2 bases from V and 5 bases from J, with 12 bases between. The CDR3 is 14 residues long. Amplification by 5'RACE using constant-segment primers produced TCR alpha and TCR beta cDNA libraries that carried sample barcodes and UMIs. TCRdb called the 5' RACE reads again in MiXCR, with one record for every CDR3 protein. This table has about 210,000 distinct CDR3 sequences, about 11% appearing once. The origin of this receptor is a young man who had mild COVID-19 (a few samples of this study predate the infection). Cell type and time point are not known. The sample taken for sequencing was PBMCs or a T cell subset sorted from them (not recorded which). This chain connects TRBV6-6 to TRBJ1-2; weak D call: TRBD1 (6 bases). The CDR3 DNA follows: TGTGCCAGCAGTTACCTCAGGGGAGAATATGGCTACACCTTC. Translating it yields CASSYLRGEYGYTF.